This T cell receptor (beta chain) originates from a study of T cells in Graves' hyperthyroidism and ophthalmopathy (dated by TCRdb to the late 2010s). At the level of the whole study: Peripheral blood samples were taken at initial diagnosis, before any treatment was given. A discovery cohort of about 96 patients, 43 with Graves' ophthalmopathy and more than 55 with stable Graves' hyperthyroidism, was used to find distinguishing TCR V-J signatures. Thyroid tissue and blood T-cell repertoires from six Graves' hyperthyroidism patients were also compared in the study. After sampling, hyperthyroidism patients received methimazole starting at 30 mg daily, and ophthalmopathy patients received high-dose intravenous methylprednisolone. The paper reports TCR Vbeta CDR3 sequencing of roughly 140 peripheral blood samples: fewer than 50 ophthalmopathy, about 75 hyperthyroidism and around 17 progressor patients. For training and testing, the 80 to 100 patients in the discovery cohort were randomly divided in a 7:3 ratio. Prospective prediction of ophthalmopathy was tested in an independent validation cohort consisting of about 20 hyperthyroidism patients and more than 15 patients who later progressed to ophthalmopathy. Broader findings and caveats from the paper: A model built on a 13 V-J signature distinguished ophthalmopathy from stable hyperthyroidism, reaching around 87% sensitivity and about 81% specificity in cross-validation and 80%/75% in testing. In validation, the model predicted progression to ophthalmopathy with just under 71% sensitivity and roughly 75% specificity, a median of around 6.6 months before onset. Sample size was not statistically predetermined, and blinding of investigators to group allocation was not performed. Blood samples also contained most of the expanded thyroid clonotypes (frequency above 0.001), which suggests that blood repertoires may reflect thyroid immune responses.

CDR1 and CDR2 are read off the germline V gene as SGHDT and YYEEEE. The CDR3 holds 15 amino acids from the cysteine to the phenylalanine. Just CDR3 DNA is preserved here, 45 bases in frame from base 1. The junction carries 11 bases between V and J, which are trimmed by 1 base and 0 bases respectively. The TCR beta CDR3 regions were amplified from the RNA transcripts. For the first round of RT-PCR on the TCR CDR3, the HTBI primer set was used together with the Qiagen OneStep RT-PCR kit. A second multiplex PCR round built the libraries, followed by size selection and purification. Sequencing of the libraries was done on an Illumina HiSeq2000 using paired-end 100 bp reads. Processing in the source paper ran as follows. SOAPnuke was used to process the raw data, removing reads that contained adapters or uncalled bases, had a mean Phred below 15, or lacked an exact match to the constant primer or identifier. High-quality paired reads were merged using COPE v1.2.5, and each unique nucleotide sequence was defined as a clonotype. Clonotypes were aligned to IMGT TRBV, TRBD and TRBJ reference segments using MiTCR v1.1. The analysis was restricted to V-J combinations with a frequency above 0.0001, which together covered about 99% of the repertoires. The TCS score was defined as F50 (clonal expansion) divided by E x V (chaos), with BLOSUM62-based TCRdist calculated between CDR3 peptides within each V-J. Welch's t-statistics and random forest reduced around 520 V-J features to some 14, which were used in a naive Bayes classifier (R e1071). TCRdb passed the public sequencing reads through fastp at Q25 and MiXCR, retaining productive beta sequences. Every distinct CDR3 protein forms one entry, paired with its most common genes and DNA. Here the V and J calls rest on TCRdb's processing, not on the authors' analysis. The sample table holds more than 650,000 distinct CDR3 sequences, of which less than 15% were seen once. Roughly 10% of the sample comes from the top ten.

With respect to this clonotype: The specificity of this receptor is unknown. No per-base quality is available; no much larger clone lies one base away.

A patient counted as having stable Graves' hyperthyroidism if no progression to ophthalmopathy occurred over 18 months of follow-up. Hyperthyroidism patients were newly diagnosed, had a disease duration of under 2 months, and were aged 18 to 65 years. Patients with uncontrolled infections, other autoimmune diseases, pregnancy or lactation were excluded. Diagnoses were established on the basis of clinical symptoms, serum thyroxine and TRAb, thyroid ultrasound, and orbital computed tomography. PBMCs were separated from 7.5 to 10 ml of fresh peripheral blood using Ficoll-Paque density gradient centrifugation. Trizol reagent was used to extract total RNA, and RNA quality was then checked on an Agilent 2100 Bioanalyzer.

Recombination linked TRBV5-6 to TRBJ2-7; the D gene remains uncertain. The clonotype was recovered from a woman in her late teens or twenties with Graves' hyperthyroidism. The specimen sequenced was blood. The CDR3 protein: CASSLSDARSYEQYF. Read as DNA, the sequence is TGTGCCAGCAGCTTGAGTGACGCCCGCTCCTACGAGCAGTACTTC.